The 28 T cell receptor beta chains reported below all come from one sample, sequenced in a study of control samples from healthy donors and cancer patients. Measured with immunoSEQ multiplex PCR; TCRdb has only the in-frame clones, and not every one. In the table there are around 170,000 clones, around 94% of which are singletons. The sample comprised blood. These receptors all stem from a man in his thirties or forties in good health.

The CDR3 DNA reads as TGTGCCAGCAGTGGCCGGGACAGGGGTGCGACAGATACGCAGTATTTT. It yields the protein CASSGRDRGATDTQYF. This chain joins TRBV27 and TRBJ2-3, with 10 bases matching TRBD1. CDR1 and CDR2 from the germline V gene are MNHEY and SMNVEV (reference sequence). The CDR3 is made up of 16 amino acids. With V trimmed by 5 bases and J by 3 bases, 8 bases remained unmatched.

The chain links TRBV25-1 to TRBJ2-3; 12 bases align to TRBD2. Trimming at V came to 5 bases and at J to 5 bases, leaving 8 bases not matched to a gene. From germline, CDR1 is MGHDK and CDR2 SYGVNS. The CDR3 extends over 16 amino acids. In DNA form, the CDR3 reads TGTGCCAGCAGTACGCGACTAGCGGGGGTGGTAGATACGCAGTATTTT. Protein product: CASSTRLAGVVDTQYF.

The gene calls are TRBV27 and TRBJ2-7; 13 bases fit TRBD2. This CDR3 spans 13 amino acids. The V segment lost 8 bases and the J segment 5 bases; nucleotides outside the gene matches: 3. CDR1 is MNHEY, CDR2 SMNVEV, per germline (reference sequence). The CDR3 protein is CASRLAGGHEQYF. DNA of the CDR3: TGTGCCAGCCGACTAGCGGGGGGACACGAGCAGTACTTC.

The chain employs TRBV6-1 and TRBJ1-4; 9 bases are shared with TRBD1. In germline, CDR1 is MNHNS, CDR2 SASEGT. The V gene end was trimmed by 3 bases and the J gene end by 8 bases; junction bases not matched to a gene: 4. The CDR3 runs to 14 residues. CDR3 residues: CASSEGTGREKLFF. CDR3 nucleotides: TGTGCCAGCAGTGAGGGGACAGGGCGAGAAAAACTGTTTTTT.

V and J are TRBV5-5 and TRBJ1-3; D remains unclear. From germline, CDR1 is SGHKS and CDR2 YYEKEE (reference sequence). The V gene lost 2 bases and the J gene lost 4 bases, with 13 bases spanning the gap. This CDR3 has 15 residues. CDR3 in amino acids: CASSLSFLLGNTIYF. In nucleotides, the CDR3 is TGTGCCAGCAGCTTATCCTTCCTTCTCGGAAACACCATATATTTT.

This clone occurred a few times. This chain links TRBV19 with TRBJ1-1; tentatively, D is TRBD1 (5 bases). The CDR3 loop spans 15 amino acids. V was shortened by 4 bases and J by 5 bases, with 17 bases between the two germline ends. In germline, CDR1 is LNHDA, CDR2 SQIVND (reference sequence). The CDR3 nucleotides are TGTGCCAGTAGTACGGACTGGGGGGTGGGGACTGAAGCTTTCTTT. This sequence encodes CASSTDWGVGTEAFF.

This sequence joins TRBV24-1 and TRBJ1-4; 7 bases fit TRBD1. J gave up 7 bases and V 7 bases, and 14 bases lay outside the gene matches. Germline V CDR1 and CDR2: KGHDR, SFDVKD. The CDR3 runs 16 residues. The CDR3: CATSPEQGYKGEKLFF. The CDR3 DNA sequence: TGTGCCACCAGCCCTGAACAGGGGTATAAGGGTGAAAAACTGTTTTTT.

CDR3 amino acids: CATSDLATDTQYF. The CDR3 DNA reads TGTGCCACCAGTGATCTGGCCACAGATACGCAGTATTTT. The rearrangement joins TRBV24-1 to TRBJ2-3; D uncertain. V gave up 3 bases and J gave up 2 bases, with 5 bases separating them. From germline, CDR1 is KGHDR and CDR2 SFDVKD. CDR3 size: 13 residues.

This sequence joins TRBV4-1 and TRBJ2-3; D remains ambiguous. Germline V gene data show CDR1 as MGHRA and CDR2 as YSYEKL. The ends were cut back, 6 bases at V and 1 base at J, with 8 bases in the middle. CDR3 length: 13 amino acids. CDR3 in amino acids: CASREEGTDTQYF. The CDR3 DNA reads as TGCGCCAGCAGGGAAGAGGGCACAGATACGCAGTATTTT.

The rearrangement links TRBV19 to TRBJ2-7; possible D gene TRBD2, 7 bases. Germline-derived CDR1 and CDR2 are LNHDA and SQIVND (reference sequence). The CDR3 runs 15 residues. The ends were cut back, 8 bases at V and 7 bases at J, with 24 bases in the middle. The CDR3 DNA follows: TGTGCCAGTGGTCTCGGAGTCGGGGGGCGCGGTGAGCAGTACTTC. Translated: CASGLGVGGRGEQYF.

This sequence joins TRBV19 and TRBJ1-1, with a tentative D call TRBD1 (5 bases). Germline V gene data show CDR1 as LNHDA and CDR2 as SQIVND (reference sequence). The V end lost 1 base, the J end lost 3 bases, and 9 bases lay between the germline ends. This CDR3 spans 14 amino acids. CDR3: CASSIVTGDTEAFF. The CDR3 DNA sequence: TGTGCCAGTAGTATAGTTACGGGGGACACTGAAGCTTTCTTT.

The V call is TRBV5-1, the J call TRBJ2-5; TRBD2 matches at 8 bases. CDR1 and CDR2 from the germline V gene are SGHRS and YFSETQ. This CDR3 spans 17 amino acids. Trimming cost V 0 bases and J 3 bases; bases outside gene matches: 10. This chain's CDR3 is CASSLAGGERREETQYF. DNA of the CDR3: TGCGCCAGCAGCTTGGCCGGGGGGGAGAGAAGAGAAGAGACCCAGTACTTC.

V usage is TRBV5-5 and J usage is TRBJ1-1; 8 nucleotides line up with TRBD1. CDR3 length: 15 amino acids. The trim removed 4 bases at V and 2 bases at J, leaving 7 bases unmatched. From germline, CDR1 is SGHKS and CDR2 YYEKEE (reference sequence). The CDR3 reads CASSPAQGVNTEAFF. In nucleotides, the CDR3 is TGTGCCAGCAGCCCGGCACAGGGGGTTAACACTGAAGCTTTCTTT.

In its sample, this clone was seen a few times. The V and J genes are TRBV28 and TRBJ1-4; D ambiguous. CDR3 length equals 15 residues. CDR1 is MDHEN and CDR2 is SYDVKM in the germline V gene. V was cut by 4 bases and J by 5 bases, with 14 bases left in between. The CDR3 sequence is CASSSPFEGNEKLFF. The DNA for the CDR3 is TGTGCCAGCAGTTCTCCGTTTGAAGGGAATGAAAAACTGTTTTTT.

The chain carries TRBV5-1 and TRBJ2-7, with D perhaps TRBD1 (5 bases). Germline V lookup: CDR1 SGHRS, CDR2 YFSETQ. The length of the CDR3 is 14 residues. Between the trimmed V and J ends, which lost 2 bases and 5 bases, there was a span of 14 bases. The CDR3 spells CASSFQGRGDEQYF. The DNA of the CDR3 is TGCGCCAGCAGCTTCCAGGGAAGGGGTGACGAGCAGTACTTC.

The V gene is TRBV18, the J gene TRBJ2-6, with D uncertain. Germline loops: CDR1 KGHSH, CDR2 LQKENI. Trimming cost V 3 bases and J 0 bases, with 6 bases left between them. This CDR3 spans 15 amino acids. The CDR3 sequence is CASSPMSSGANVLTF. CDR3 in DNA: TGTGCCAGCTCACCTATGAGCTCTGGGGCCAACGTCCTGACTTTC. The complete variable domain, with remaining parts taken from reference TRBV18 and TRBJ2-6, reads NAGVMQNPRHLVRRRGQEARLRCSPMKGHSHVYWYRQLPEEGLKFMVYLQKENIIDESGMPKERFSAEFPKEGPSILRIQQVVRGDSAAYFCASSPMSSGANVLTFGAGSRLTVL.

The gene calls are TRBV3-1 (or the pseudogene TRBV3-2) and TRBJ2-1; no clear D. Germline V lookup: CDR1 LGHDT, CDR2 YNNKEL (reference sequence). The CDR3 has 15 residues. Trimming took 4 bases from V and 3 from J, leaving 13 bases between them. CDR3 sequence (DNA): TGTGCCAGCAGCCCCCGGGTAGCCCGCTACAATGAGCAGTTCTTC. As protein: CASSPRVARYNEQFF.

This sequence joins TRBV19 and TRBJ2-6; maybe TRBD2 (6 bases). Germline-derived CDR1 and CDR2 are LNHDA and SQIVND (reference sequence). The ends were cut back, 6 bases at V and 0 bases at J, with 18 bases in the middle. The CDR3 length is 18 residues. The chain's CDR3 is CASSHWEAFFSGANVLTF. The CDR3 DNA follows: TGTGCCAGTAGCCACTGGGAGGCGTTCTTCTCTGGGGCCAACGTCCTGACTTTC. Together with reference TRBV19 and TRBJ2-6, the CDR3 gives the full variable domain: DGGITQSPKYLFRKEGQNVTLSCEQNLNHDAMYWYRQDPGQGLRLIYYSQIVNDFQKGDIAEGYSVSREKKESFPLTVTSAQKNPTAFYLCASSHWEAFFSGANVLTFGAGSRLTVL.

V and J are TRBV3-1 (or the pseudogene TRBV3-2) and TRBJ2-3; D may be TRBD1 or TRBD2 (5 bases each). V shed 1 base and J shed 5 bases, with 13 bases lying between them. The CDR3 is 15 amino acids. Germline values: CDR1 LGHDT, CDR2 YNNKEL (reference sequence). Here the CDR3 reads CASSQAGPSEDTQYF. The CDR3 bases are TGTGCCAGCAGCCAAGCGGGGCCTTCGGAAGATACGCAGTATTTT.

The V call is TRBV7-9, the J call TRBJ1-1; D remains unclear. V was shortened by 5 bases and J by 0 bases, with 13 bases between the two germline ends. CDR1 is SEHNR and CDR2 is FQNEAQ in the germline V gene (reference sequence). The CDR3 is made up of 15 amino acids. The CDR3 spells CASSRREGLNTEAFF. DNA of the CDR3: TGTGCCAGCAGCCGGAGGGAGGGCTTGAACACTGAAGCTTTCTTT.

This clone was picked up a small number of times. V gene TRBV28 combines with J gene TRBJ2-4; the D is unclear. Trimming left V 7 bases short and J 3 bases short, with 10 bases between. The CDR3 consists of 13 residues. Germline values: CDR1 MDHEN, CDR2 SYDVKM. The CDR3 nucleotides are TGTGCCAGCACGGTGCCGGGCAAAAACATTCAGTACTTC. The encoded protein is CASTVPGKNIQYF.

Comments on this clone: The junction and the germline gene differ at one end; a read error may be behind it. This chain uses TRBV5-6 with TRBJ2-1, with 7 bases lining up with TRBD1. Germline loops: CDR1 SGHDT, CDR2 YYEEEE. This CDR3 has 13 amino acids. The CDR3 DNA follows: TGTGCCAGCACCGAATACCGGGACAGCGGCAGGCTCTTC. Its protein product is CASTEYRDSGRLF.

The rearrangement joins TRBV28 to TRBJ2-2; no firm D call. Trimming left V 8 bases short and J 8 bases short, with 18 bases between. Germline V CDR1 and CDR2: MDHEN, SYDVKM. This CDR3 has 14 residues. CDR3 bases: TGTGCCAGCGTCCGTAGTGGGTTGGAAGGGGAGCTGTTTTTT. Protein: CASVRSGLEGELFF.

This clone was counted only a few times. The rearrangement links TRBV7-2 to TRBJ2-5; tentative D call: TRBD2 (6 bases). V was shortened by 6 bases and J by 6 bases, with 17 bases between the two germline ends. Germline V CDR1 and CDR2: SGHTA, FQGNSA. The CDR3 has 14 amino acids. The CDR3, as DNA: TGTGCCAGCAGGGGGACCGGGGGAGGAAAGACCCAGTACTTC. This translates into CASRGTGGGKTQYF.

The V call is TRBV7-2, the J call TRBJ1-6; D remains unclear. Trimming cost V 5 bases and J 14 bases, with 22 bases left between them. Germline loops: CDR1 SGHTA, CDR2 FQGNSA. The CDR3 is made up of 15 amino acids. CDR3 DNA: TGTGCCAGCAGCACCATGGACCCTGGGAGGTCTTCCCTCCACTTT. Translating it yields CASSTMDPGRSSLHF.

The V and J genes are TRBV27 and TRBJ2-2; 12 nucleotides line up with TRBD2. V shed 0 bases and J 5 bases; nucleotides not matched to a gene: 10. Germline CDR1 and CDR2: MNHEY and SMNVEV (reference sequence). CDR3 size: 19 residues. Here the CDR3 reads CASSLSWLAGGPRTGELFF. CDR3 nucleotides: TGTGCCAGCAGTTTATCGTGGCTAGCGGGAGGGCCGAGGACCGGGGAGCTGTTTTTT.

The genes are TRBV19 and TRBJ1-2, with D possibly TRBD1 on 5 matching bases. V lost 5 bases to trimming and J lost 1 base, with 11 bases between them. This CDR3 is 14 amino acids long. Germline-derived CDR1 and CDR2 are LNHDA and SQIVND (reference sequence). CDR3: CASSLRQFNYGYTF. In DNA form, the CDR3 reads TGTGCCAGTAGTCTCAGACAGTTTAACTATGGCTACACCTTC.

This sequence joins TRBV12-5 and TRBJ1-4; D not certain. The CDR3 consists of 11 residues. The germline gives CDR1 LGHNT, CDR2 FRNRAP. V was pared by 3 bases and J by 5 bases, with 1 base between. Written as DNA, the CDR3 is TGTGCTAGTGGTTTCAATGAAAAACTGTTTTTT. Translated: CASGFNEKLFF.